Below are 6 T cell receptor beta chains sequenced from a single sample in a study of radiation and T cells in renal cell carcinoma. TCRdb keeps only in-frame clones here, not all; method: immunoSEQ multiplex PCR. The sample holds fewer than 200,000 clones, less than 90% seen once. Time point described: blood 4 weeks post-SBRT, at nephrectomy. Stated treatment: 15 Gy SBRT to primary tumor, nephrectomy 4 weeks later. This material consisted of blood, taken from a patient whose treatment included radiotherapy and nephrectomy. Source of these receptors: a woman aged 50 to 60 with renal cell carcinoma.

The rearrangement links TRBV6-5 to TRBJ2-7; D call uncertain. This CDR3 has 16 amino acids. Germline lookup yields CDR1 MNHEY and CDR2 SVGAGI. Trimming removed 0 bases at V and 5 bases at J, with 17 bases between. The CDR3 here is CASSYSLAKAGHEQYF. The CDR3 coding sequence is TGTGCCAGCAGTTACTCCCTGGCCAAGGCTGGACACGAGCAGTACTTC.

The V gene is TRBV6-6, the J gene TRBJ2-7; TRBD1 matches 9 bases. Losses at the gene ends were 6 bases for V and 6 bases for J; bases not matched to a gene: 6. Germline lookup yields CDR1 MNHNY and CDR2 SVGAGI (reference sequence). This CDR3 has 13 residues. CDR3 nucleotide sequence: TGTGCCAGCAGGATGGGACAGGGCGGCGAGCAGTACTTC. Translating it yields CASRMGQGGEQYF.

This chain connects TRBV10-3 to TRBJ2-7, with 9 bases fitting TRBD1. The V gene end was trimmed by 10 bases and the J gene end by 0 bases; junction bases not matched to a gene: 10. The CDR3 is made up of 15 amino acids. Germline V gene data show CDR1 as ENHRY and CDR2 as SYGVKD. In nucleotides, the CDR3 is TGTGCCAACGCCGACAGGGGGACACTCTCCTACGAGCAGTACTTC. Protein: CANADRGTLSYEQYF.

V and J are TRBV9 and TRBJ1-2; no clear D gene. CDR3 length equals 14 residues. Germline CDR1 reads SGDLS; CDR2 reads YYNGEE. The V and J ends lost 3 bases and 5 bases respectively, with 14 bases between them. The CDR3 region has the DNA TGTGCCAGCAGCGGGACGAGGGTGGGATATGGCTACACCTTC. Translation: CASSGTRVGYGYTF.

The DNA for the CDR3 is TGCGCCAGCAGCTTGGAGTGGACCCGGCGGGATACGCAGTATTTT. Translated: CASSLEWTRRDTQYF. This rearrangement joins TRBV5-1 to TRBJ2-3; D unresolved. In germline, CDR1 is SGHRS, CDR2 YFSETQ. The length of the CDR3 is 15 residues. Trimming pared 0 bases from V and 6 bases from J, leaving 14 bases between.

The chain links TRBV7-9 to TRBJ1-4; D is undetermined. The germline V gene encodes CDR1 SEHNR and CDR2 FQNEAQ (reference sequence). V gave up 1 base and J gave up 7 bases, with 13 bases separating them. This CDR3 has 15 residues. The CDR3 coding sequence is TGTGCCAGCAGCTTAGGAGGAGGGAGGCGTGAAAAACTGTTTTTT. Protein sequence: CASSLGGGRREKLFF.